This TCR beta chain was retrieved from a study of T-cell memory formation after mild COVID-19. Study overall: Across donors, TCR clusters were largely donor specific. The study's findings and limits: Nothing confirmed that second-wave clones peaking on day 37 were specific for SARS-CoV-2.

There are 14 residues in the CDR3. Trimming took off 1 base at V and 4 bases at J, with 10 bases between the two ends. Germline CDR1 and CDR2: MGHRA and YSYEKL. For this clonotype: Its antigen is not known.

TCRdb processed the 5' RACE reads anew with MiXCR; each CDR3 protein has one entry. The sample includes hundreds of thousands of distinct CDR3 sequences, 25% to 30% of them seen just once. The receptor's source is an adult woman who had mild COVID-19 (a few samples of this study predate the infection). Cell type and time point are not known. The gene calls are TRBV4-1 and TRBJ1-2, with a tentative D call TRBD1 (6 bases). The sequenced sample consisted of PBMCs or a T cell subset sorted from them (not recorded which). CDR3 sequence (DNA): TGCGCCAGCAGCCAAGCGGGGGGCGCCTATGGCTACACCTTC. Its translation: CASSQAGGAYGYTF.